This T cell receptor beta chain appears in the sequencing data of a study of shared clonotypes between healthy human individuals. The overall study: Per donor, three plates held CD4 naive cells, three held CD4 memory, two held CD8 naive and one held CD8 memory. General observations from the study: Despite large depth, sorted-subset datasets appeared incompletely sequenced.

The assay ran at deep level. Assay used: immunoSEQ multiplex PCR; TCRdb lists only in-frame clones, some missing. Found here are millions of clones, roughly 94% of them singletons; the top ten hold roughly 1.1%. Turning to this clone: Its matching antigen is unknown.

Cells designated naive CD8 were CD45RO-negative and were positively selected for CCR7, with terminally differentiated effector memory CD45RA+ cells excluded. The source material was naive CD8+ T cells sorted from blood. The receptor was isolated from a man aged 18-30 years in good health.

The CDR3 is CASSVGQGGSGYTF. In nucleotides, the CDR3 is TGTGCCAGCAGTGTTGGACAGGGCGGAAGTGGCTACACCTTC. The chain combines TRBV25-1 with TRBJ1-2; TRBD1 matches at 8 bases. V lost 4 bases, J lost 7 bases, and 8 bases stayed unmatched. The length of the CDR3 is 14 residues. The germline CDR1 and CDR2 sequences are MGHDK and SYGVNS.